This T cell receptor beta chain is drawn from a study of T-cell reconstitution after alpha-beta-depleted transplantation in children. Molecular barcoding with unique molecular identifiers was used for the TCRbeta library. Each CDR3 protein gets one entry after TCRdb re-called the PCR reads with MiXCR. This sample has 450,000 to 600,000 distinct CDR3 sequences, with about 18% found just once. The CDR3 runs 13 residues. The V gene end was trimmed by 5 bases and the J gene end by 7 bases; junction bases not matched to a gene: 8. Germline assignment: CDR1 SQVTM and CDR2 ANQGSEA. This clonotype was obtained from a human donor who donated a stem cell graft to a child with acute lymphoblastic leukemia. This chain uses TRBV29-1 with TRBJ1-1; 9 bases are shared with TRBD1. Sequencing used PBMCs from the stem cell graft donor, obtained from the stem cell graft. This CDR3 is CSVSVDRGFEAFF. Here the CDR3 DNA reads TGCAGCGTTTCGGTGGACAGGGGATTTGAAGCTTTCTTT.